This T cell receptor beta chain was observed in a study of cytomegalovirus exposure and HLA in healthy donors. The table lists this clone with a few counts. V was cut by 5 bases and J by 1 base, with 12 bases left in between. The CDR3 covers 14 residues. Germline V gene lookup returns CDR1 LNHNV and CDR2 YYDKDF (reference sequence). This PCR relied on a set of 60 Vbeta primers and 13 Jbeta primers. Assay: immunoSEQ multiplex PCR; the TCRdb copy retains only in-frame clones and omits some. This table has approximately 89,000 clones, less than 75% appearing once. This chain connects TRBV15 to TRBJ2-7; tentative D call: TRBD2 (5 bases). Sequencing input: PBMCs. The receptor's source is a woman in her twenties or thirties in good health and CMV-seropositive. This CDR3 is CATSSGSGSYEQYF. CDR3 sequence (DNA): TGTGCCACCAGCTCGGGGTCGGGGTCCTACGAGCAGTACTTC.